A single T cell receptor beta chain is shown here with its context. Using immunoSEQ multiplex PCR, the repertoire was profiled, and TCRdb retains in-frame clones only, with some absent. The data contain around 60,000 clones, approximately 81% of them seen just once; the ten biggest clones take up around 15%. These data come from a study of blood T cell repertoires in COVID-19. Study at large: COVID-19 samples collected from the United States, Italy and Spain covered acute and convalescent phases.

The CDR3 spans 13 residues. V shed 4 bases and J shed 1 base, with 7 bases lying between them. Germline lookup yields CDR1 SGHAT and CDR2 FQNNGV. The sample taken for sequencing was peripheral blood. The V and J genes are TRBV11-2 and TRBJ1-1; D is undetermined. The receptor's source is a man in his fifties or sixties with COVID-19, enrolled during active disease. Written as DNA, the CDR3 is TGTGCCAGCAGCTACTATCAGAACACTGAAGCTTTCTTT. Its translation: CASSYYQNTEAFF.